Below are 32 T cell receptor beta chains sequenced from a single sample in a study of blood T cell repertoires in COVID-19. TCRdb keeps only in-frame clones here, not all; method: immunoSEQ multiplex PCR. This sample has a few hundred thousand clones, with roughly 85% found just once. Source material: PBMCs or T cells enriched from blood (not recorded which). Receptor source: a woman in her thirties who had recovered from COVID-19.

The rearrangement uses TRBV7-8 and TRBJ2-6, with D hard to call. Germline V gene sequence: CDR1 SGHVS, CDR2 FQNEAQ. The CDR3 has 14 residues. V shed 4 bases and J shed 0 bases, with 4 bases lying between them. CDR3 protein: CASSYSSGANVLTF. The CDR3 DNA follows: TGTGCCAGCAGCTACAGCTCTGGGGCCAACGTCCTGACTTTC.

V gene TRBV14 combines with J gene TRBJ1-1; D is unclear. The germline V gene encodes CDR1 SGHDN and CDR2 FVKESK. The CDR3 covers 12 residues. Deletions cut 6 bases from V and 0 bases from J, with 5 bases between. This CDR3 is CASSSMNTEAFF. In DNA, the CDR3 is TGTGCCAGCAGTAGTATGAACACTGAAGCTTTCTTT. Full variable domain (outside the CDR3, taken from reference TRBV14 and TRBJ1-1): EAGVTQFPSHSVIEKGQTVTLRCDPISGHDNLYWYRRVMGKEIKFLLHFVKESKQDESGMPNNRFLAERTGGTYSTLKVQPAELEDSGVYFCASSSMNTEAFFGQGTRLTVV.

The rearrangement links TRBV7-6 to TRBJ1-4; no firm D call. Germline values: CDR1 SGHVS, CDR2 FNYEAQ. This CDR3 has 15 amino acids. V gave up 1 base and J gave up 4 bases, with 10 bases separating them. This CDR3 is CASSLVGGSNEKLFF. CDR3 nucleotide sequence: TGTGCCAGCAGCTTAGTCGGAGGAAGTAATGAAAAACTGTTTTTT.

The J gene is TRBJ2-7, the V gene TRBV6-5, with D possibly being TRBD2 (6 bases). Germline CDR1 reads MNHEY; CDR2 reads SVGAGI. The V end lost 6 bases, the J end lost 3 bases, and 12 bases lay between the germline ends. The CDR3 is 13 residues long. CDR3: CASSQRGDYEQYF. The CDR3 DNA sequence: TGTGCCAGCAGCCAGCGCGGGGACTACGAGCAGTACTTC.

The chain uses TRBV30 and TRBJ2-1; TRBD2 aligns across 15 bases. In germline, CDR1 is GTSNPN, CDR2 SVGIG (reference sequence). V shed 0 bases, J shed 9 bases, and the junction held 9 bases outside the gene matches. The length of the CDR3 is 17 residues. CDR3 protein: CAWSVARTSGGASEQFF. In DNA, the CDR3 is TGTGCCTGGAGTGTAGCCCGGACTAGCGGGGGGGCAAGTGAGCAGTTCTTC.

The J gene is TRBJ1-1, the V gene TRBV5-1; D not certain. The germline gives CDR1 SGHRS, CDR2 YFSETQ. The CDR3 is made up of 14 amino acids. V was cut by 4 bases and J by 2 bases, with 12 bases left in between. The DNA for the CDR3 is TGCGCCAGCAGCGGTGAGGGAGTAAACACTGAAGCTTTCTTT. Amino acid sequence: CASSGEGVNTEAFF.

This chain uses TRBV15 with TRBJ1-2; D uncertain. V gave up 5 bases and J gave up 5 bases, with 15 bases separating them. CDR1 LNHNV and CDR2 YYDKDF come from the germline V gene (reference sequence). CDR3 length equals 14 residues. This chain's CDR3 is CATSDEGSGYGYTF. DNA for the CDR3: TGTGCCACCAGCGACGAGGGATCGGGTTATGGCTACACCTTC. Supplemented by reference TRBV15 and TRBJ1-2, the full variable domain reads DAMVIQNPRYQVTQFGKPVTLSCSQTLNHNVMYWYQQKSSQAPKLLFHYYDKDFNNEADTPDNFQSRRPNTSFCFLDIRSPGLGDTAMYLCATSDEGSGYGYTFGSGTRLTVV.

The table lists this clone with a few counts. The rearrangement links TRBV3-1 (or the pseudogene TRBV3-2) to TRBJ1-1; D remains ambiguous. Germline values: CDR1 LGHDT, CDR2 YNNKEL (reference sequence). The CDR3 extends over 14 amino acids. Between the trimmed V and J ends, which lost 1 base and 5 bases, there was a span of 11 bases. The CDR3 sequence is CASSQASGGTEAFF. The CDR3, as DNA: TGTGCCAGCAGCCAAGCTTCCGGCGGGACTGAAGCTTTCTTT.

This rearrangement joins TRBV5-1 to TRBJ1-2, with a possible D match to TRBD1 (6 bases). Between the trimmed V and J ends, which lost 4 bases and 0 bases, there was a span of 13 bases. CDR1 and CDR2 from the germline V gene are SGHRS and YFSETQ. CDR3 length equals 15 residues. The CDR3 is CASSQGRDANYGYTF. The CDR3 DNA reads TGCGCCAGCAGCCAGGGGCGAGACGCTAACTATGGCTACACCTTC.

The rearrangement joins TRBV5-1 to TRBJ2-1; D perhaps matches TRBD2 (6 bases). Germline V gene data show CDR1 as SGHRS and CDR2 as YFSETQ. Trimming took 0 bases from V and 6 from J, leaving 10 bases between them. The CDR3 extends over 14 amino acids. The chain's CDR3 is CASSLEGGLNEQFF. In DNA, the CDR3 is TGCGCCAGCAGCTTGGAGGGAGGTCTCAATGAGCAGTTCTTC. Drawing the rest from reference TRBV5-1 and TRBJ2-1, the complete variable domain is KAGVTQTPRYLIKTRGQQVTLSCSPISGHRSVSWYQQTPGQGLQFLFEYFSETQRNKGNFPGRFSGRQFSNSRSEMNVSTLELGDSALYLCASSLEGGLNEQFFGPGTRLTVL.

The rearrangement uses TRBV30 and TRBJ1-5; 7 bases align to TRBD1. Trimming removed 7 bases from V and 6 bases from J; junction bases left unmatched: 6. Germline V gene lookup returns CDR1 GTSNPN and CDR2 SVGIG (reference sequence). CDR3 length: 12 amino acids. The CDR3 sequence is CALDRVGQPQHF. The DNA for the CDR3 is TGTGCCTTAGACAGGGTCGGTCAGCCCCAGCATTTT. The full variable domain, with the rest looked up from reference TRBV30 and TRBJ1-5, is SQTIHQWPATLVQPVGSPLSLECTVEGTSNPNLYWYRQAAGRGLQLLFYSVGIGQISSEVPQNLSASRPQDRQFILSSKKLLLSDSGFYLCALDRVGQPQHFGDGTRLSIL.

V usage is TRBV29-1 and J usage is TRBJ1-1; TRBD1 matches at 10 bases. The CDR3 consists of 14 residues. The germline V gene has CDR1 SQVTM and CDR2 ANQGSEA. Losses at the gene ends were 5 bases for V and 4 bases for J; bases not matched to a gene: 7. CDR3 protein: CSVSKGQGGTEAFF. The CDR3 bases are TGCAGCGTTTCTAAAGGACAGGGGGGCACTGAAGCTTTCTTT. Full variable domain (outside the CDR3, taken from reference TRBV29-1 and TRBJ1-1): SAVISQKPSRDICQRGTSLTIQCQVDSQVTMMFWYRQQPGQSLTLIATANQGSEATYESGFVIDKFPISRPNLTFSTLTVSNMSPEDSSIYLCSVSKGQGGTEAFFGQGTRLTVV.

CDR3 residues: CASSLGRVGTGELFF. As DNA, the CDR3 is TGTGCCAGCAGCTTAGGCAGGGTCGGCACCGGGGAGCTGTTTTTT. This rearrangement joins TRBV7-6 to TRBJ2-2; possibly TRBD1 for D (5 bases). This CDR3 is built from 15 residues. The germline V gene encodes CDR1 SGHVS and CDR2 FNYEAQ. Trimming took 1 base from V and 4 from J, leaving 10 bases between them.

The chain is built from TRBV27 and TRBJ2-7; 11 nucleotides match TRBD1. Germline trimming cut 5 bases from V and 7 bases from J; bases unmatched to any gene: 10. The CDR3 is 15 amino acids. Looked up from germline, CDR1 is MNHEY and CDR2 is SMNVEV (reference sequence). The CDR3 DNA sequence: TGTGCCAGCAGTCAACCCGGGACAGGGGGTGGGGAGCAGTACTTC. The encoded protein is CASSQPGTGGGEQYF.

The genes are TRBV3-1 (or the pseudogene TRBV3-2) and TRBJ1-1; unclear D gene. Trimming left V 6 bases short and J 6 bases short, with 14 bases between. This CDR3 has 13 amino acids. Per the germline V gene, CDR1 is LGHDT and CDR2 is YNNKEL (reference sequence). CDR3 DNA: TGTGCCAGCAGTTGGTCATCGGTGGCTGAAGCTTTCTTT. Its translation: CASSWSSVAEAFF.

The V and J genes are TRBV9 and TRBJ2-3, with 7 nucleotides matching TRBD2. The trim removed 3 bases at V and 4 bases at J, leaving 5 bases unmatched. This CDR3 spans 14 amino acids. Germline lookup yields CDR1 SGDLS and CDR2 YYNGEE. CDR3 sequence: CASSASGGADTQYF. The CDR3 region has the DNA TGTGCCAGCAGCGCTAGCGGTGGAGCAGATACGCAGTATTTT.

The CDR3 region is CASSLSMADTQYF. CDR3 DNA: TGTGCCAGCAGTTTAAGCATGGCAGATACGCAGTATTTT. The rearrangement joins TRBV12-3 or TRBV12-4 to TRBJ2-3; D remains ambiguous. Trimming shortened V by 2 bases and J by 4 bases, and 7 bases separated the two germline ends. The CDR3 loop spans 13 amino acids.

The chain combines TRBV6-6 with TRBJ1-1, with D possibly TRBD1 on 6 matching bases. The CDR3 runs to 15 residues. Germline V gives CDR1 MNHNY, CDR2 SVGAGI (reference sequence). Deletions cut 0 bases from V and 2 bases from J, with 10 bases between. The CDR3 sequence is CASSYSDSLNTEAFF. In DNA, the CDR3 is TGTGCCAGCAGTTACTCGGACAGTCTCAACACTGAAGCTTTCTTT.

This clone has a single count. V usage is TRBV19 and J usage is TRBJ2-1; 8 bases are shared with TRBD2. Trimming cost V 8 bases and J 10 bases; bases outside gene matches: 10. CDR1 is LNHDA, CDR2 SQIVND, per germline (reference sequence). The CDR3 sequence is 13 residues long. The CDR3 sequence is CASAPGGGREQFF. The CDR3 DNA follows: TGTGCCAGTGCCCCGGGGGGGGGCCGGGAGCAGTTCTTC.

The chain is built from TRBV5-4 and TRBJ2-6; D might be TRBD2 (6 bases). The CDR3 is 12 amino acids. Germline assignment: CDR1 SGHNT and CDR2 YYREEE (reference sequence). Trimming pared 10 bases from V and 4 bases from J, leaving 9 bases between. CDR3 in DNA: TGTGCCGGGGGGAAGGGGGCCAACGTCCTGACTTTC. It yields the protein CAGGKGANVLTF.

The sample holds one count of this clone. The chain carries TRBV28 and TRBJ1-5; TRBD1 matches 7 bases. Trimming took 7 bases from V and 5 from J; bases not matched to a gene: 14. CDR3 length: 16 residues. Germline loops: CDR1 MDHEN, CDR2 SYDVKM. CDR3 sequence: CASTYSDRSGHQPQHF. The CDR3 DNA reads as TGTGCCAGCACCTATTCGGACAGGTCCGGGCATCAGCCCCAGCATTTT.

The CDR3: CASRGDSPYGYTF. As DNA, the CDR3 is TGTGCCAGCAGAGGGGACAGCCCCTATGGCTACACCTTC. The chain uses TRBV9 and TRBJ1-2; 7 nucleotides line up with TRBD1. The CDR3 extends over 13 amino acids. V shed 5 bases and J 4 bases; nucleotides not matched to a gene: 5. Germline CDR1 is SGDLS and CDR2 is YYNGEE.

This sequence joins TRBV5-1 and TRBJ1-4; no reliable D call. From germline, CDR1 is SGHRS and CDR2 YFSETQ. The CDR3 is made up of 15 amino acids. Trimming removed 0 bases from V and 7 bases from J, with 13 bases in between. CDR3 nucleotides: TGCGCCAGCAGCTTGGCCTACAGATCTGGTGAAAAACTGTTTTTT. It codes for CASSLAYRSGEKLFF.

The chain carries TRBV7-9 and TRBJ1-3, with 7 bases that match TRBD1. V was clipped by 1 base and J by 0 bases; unmatched bases: 0. CDR3 length equals 15 residues. The germline V gene has CDR1 SEHNR and CDR2 FQNEAQ (reference sequence). CDR3 sequence (DNA): TGTGCCAGCAGCTTAGGGACAGGCTCTGGAAACACCATATATTTT. Amino acids: CASSLGTGSGNTIYF.

The chain couples TRBV18 to TRBJ2-5; TRBD1 matches 7 bases. The germline gives CDR1 KGHSH, CDR2 LQKENI. This CDR3 is 15 amino acids long. Trimming at V came to 3 bases and at J to 4 bases, leaving 8 bases not matched to a gene. CDR3 coding DNA: TGTGCCAGCTCACCGGACAGGACAAGATTAGAGACCCAGTACTTC. Its translation: CASSPDRTRLETQYF.

V gene TRBV5-8 combines with J gene TRBJ1-1; 7 bases agree with TRBD1. The CDR3 is 17 residues long. CDR1 and CDR2 (germline): SGHTS, YDEGEE. J gave up 2 bases and V 0 bases, and 10 bases lay outside the gene matches. Here the CDR3 reads CASSLVSLQGVNTEAFF. DNA of the CDR3: TGTGCCAGCAGCTTGGTCTCGCTTCAGGGGGTCAACACTGAAGCTTTCTTT.

The chain carries TRBV6-5 and TRBJ1-1; TRBD1 is a possible D gene (5 bases). Germline V gene data show CDR1 as MNHEY and CDR2 as SVGAGI. V was trimmed by 7 bases and J by 4 bases, leaving 13 bases between them. This CDR3 comprises 13 residues. CDR3 loop: CASTYRGITEAFF. In nucleotides, the CDR3 is TGTGCCAGCACCTATAGGGGTATCACTGAAGCTTTCTTT.

This chain links TRBV10-3 with TRBJ1-3; D unresolved. V was pared by 7 bases and J by 4 bases, with 14 bases between. In germline, CDR1 is ENHRY, CDR2 SYGVKD. This CDR3 contains 14 residues. The CDR3 is CAIMRANSGNTIYF. The CDR3 coding sequence is TGTGCCATCATGAGGGCGAACTCAGGAAACACCATATATTTT.

The V and J genes are TRBV3-1 (or the pseudogene TRBV3-2) and TRBJ2-7; D is unresolved. The germline CDR1 and CDR2 sequences are LGHDT and YNNKEL (reference sequence). V lost 8 bases to trimming and J lost 7 bases, with 12 bases between them. The CDR3 length is 11 residues. CDR3 protein: CASSGALEQYF. The CDR3 nucleotides read TGTGCCAGCTCGGGTGCTCTGGAGCAGTACTTC.

The chain is built from TRBV13 and TRBJ2-1; 7 bases match TRBD1. This CDR3 is 17 amino acids long. Germline lookup yields CDR1 PRHDT and CDR2 FYEKMQ (reference sequence). V trimming: 3 bases; J trimming: 3 bases; junction bases outside the gene matches: 11. The CDR3 spells CASSFASTGQLYNEQFF. The CDR3 coding sequence is TGTGCCAGCAGCTTCGCGTCTACGGGACAGCTCTACAATGAGCAGTTCTTC. Filled out from reference TRBV13 and TRBJ2-1, the complete variable domain reads AAGVIQSPRHLIKEKRETATLKCYPIPRHDTVYWYQQGPGQDPQFLISFYEKMQSDKGSIPDRFSAQQFSDYHSELNMSSLELGDSALYFCASSFASTGQLYNEQFFGPGTRLTVL.

The J gene is TRBJ2-7, the V gene TRBV4-3; D not resolved. Germline V gene data show CDR1 as LGHNA and CDR2 as YSLEER. The CDR3 spans 14 residues. V dropped 3 bases and J dropped 0 bases, with 9 bases sitting between them. CDR3 protein: CASSQGLDSYEQYF. The CDR3 bases are TGCGCCAGCAGCCAGGGCTTGGACTCCTACGAGCAGTACTTC.

This sequence joins TRBV7-8 and TRBJ1-3; 7 positions agree with TRBD1. The V segment lost 5 bases and the J segment 3 bases; nucleotides outside the gene matches: 7. The CDR3 spans 15 residues. Germline V gene sequence: CDR1 SGHVS, CDR2 FQNEAQ. Here the CDR3 reads CASSKNRDSGNTIYF. The DNA of the CDR3 is TGTGCCAGCAGCAAGAACCGGGACAGTGGAAACACCATATATTTT.